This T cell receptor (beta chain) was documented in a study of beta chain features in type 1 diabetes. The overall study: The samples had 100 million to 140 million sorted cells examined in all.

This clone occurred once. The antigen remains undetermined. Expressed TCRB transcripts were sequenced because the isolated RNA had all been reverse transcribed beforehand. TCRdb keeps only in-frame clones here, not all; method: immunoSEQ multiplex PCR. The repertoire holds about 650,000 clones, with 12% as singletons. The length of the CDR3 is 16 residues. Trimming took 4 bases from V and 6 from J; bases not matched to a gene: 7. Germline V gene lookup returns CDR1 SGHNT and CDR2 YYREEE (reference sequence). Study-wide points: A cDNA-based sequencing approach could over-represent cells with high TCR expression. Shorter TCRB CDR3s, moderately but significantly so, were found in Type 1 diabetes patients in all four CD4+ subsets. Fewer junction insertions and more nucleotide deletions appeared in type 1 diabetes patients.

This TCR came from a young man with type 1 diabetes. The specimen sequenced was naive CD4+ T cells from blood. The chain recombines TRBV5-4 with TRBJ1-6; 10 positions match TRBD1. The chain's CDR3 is CASSQDRGRVNSPLHF. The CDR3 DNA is TGTGCCAGCAGCCAGGACAGGGGGAGGGTTAATTCACCCCTCCACTTT.